What follows describes a single T cell receptor (beta chain). Germline CDR1 is LGHDT and CDR2 is YNNKEL (reference sequence). The CDR3 loop spans 15 amino acids. Trimming cost V 5 bases and J 2 bases, with 13 bases left between them. In the source study's methods: Estimation of nucleated cell counts relied on the amplification of reference gene primers. The repertoire was sequenced with immunoSEQ multiplex PCR; TCRdb's copy has only in-frame clones and lacks some. That table supplies the V and J calls and clone size; D and trimming were determined from the DNA. In the table there are about 73,000 clones, roughly four fifths of which are singletons. The sample originates from a study of blood T cell repertoires in COVID-19. Study background: COVID-19 samples, acute and convalescent, were from the United States, Italy and Spain.

The specimen was peripheral blood. The V gene is TRBV3-1 (or the pseudogene TRBV3-2), the J gene TRBJ1-3, with D unclear. The receptor comes from a woman aged 60-75 years with acute or convalescent COVID-19. CDR3 sequence reads: CASSKPGSPGNTIYF. The CDR3 DNA reads TGTGCCAGCAGCAAACCGGGGTCTCCTGGAAACACCATATATTTT.